The 3 T cell receptor beta chains in this list originate from one sample, sequenced in a study of blood T cells in healthy people across ages. Primed by a sample-barcoded 5' primer and a J-beta primer mix, a second PCR proceeded for about 7 to 12 cycles. TCRdb re-called the 5' RACE reads with MiXCR, one entry per CDR3 protein. The sample lists 1.5 million to 2 million distinct CDR3 sequences; about 31% were seen once. Source material: blood. The receptors come from a woman aged 30 to 39 in good health.

Ten or more counts support this clonotype. The J gene is TRBJ1-2, the V gene TRBV29-1, with D possibly matching TRBD1 (6 bases). The CDR3 contains 12 residues. Trimming left V 3 bases short and J 7 bases short, with 12 bases between. CDR1 and CDR2 (germline): SQVTM, ANQGSEA. CDR3: CSVDQGSGGYTF. The CDR3 DNA follows: TGCAGCGTTGATCAGGGGAGTGGTGGCTACACCTTC.

This clonotype came up a few times. The chain combines TRBV14 with TRBJ2-7; 7 bases map to TRBD2. The germline CDR1 and CDR2 sequences are SGHDN and FVKESK. After removal of 5 bases from V and 4 bases from J, the junction contained 8 bases not matched to a gene. The CDR3 spans 14 residues. CDR3 residues: CASSGGRARYEQYF. CDR3 DNA sequence: TGTGCCAGCAGCGGTGGGAGGGCCCGGTACGAGCAGTACTTC.

The CDR3 reads CACSRAGYGYTF. CDR3 nucleotide sequence: TGTGCCTGTAGTAGGGCCGGCTATGGCTACACCTTC. The gene calls are TRBV30 and TRBJ1-2, with D uncertain. The V end was cut by 6 bases, the J end by 4 bases, with 12 bases between. The V gene's germline CDR1 is GTSNPN and CDR2 SVGIG (reference sequence). This CDR3 is 12 amino acids long.